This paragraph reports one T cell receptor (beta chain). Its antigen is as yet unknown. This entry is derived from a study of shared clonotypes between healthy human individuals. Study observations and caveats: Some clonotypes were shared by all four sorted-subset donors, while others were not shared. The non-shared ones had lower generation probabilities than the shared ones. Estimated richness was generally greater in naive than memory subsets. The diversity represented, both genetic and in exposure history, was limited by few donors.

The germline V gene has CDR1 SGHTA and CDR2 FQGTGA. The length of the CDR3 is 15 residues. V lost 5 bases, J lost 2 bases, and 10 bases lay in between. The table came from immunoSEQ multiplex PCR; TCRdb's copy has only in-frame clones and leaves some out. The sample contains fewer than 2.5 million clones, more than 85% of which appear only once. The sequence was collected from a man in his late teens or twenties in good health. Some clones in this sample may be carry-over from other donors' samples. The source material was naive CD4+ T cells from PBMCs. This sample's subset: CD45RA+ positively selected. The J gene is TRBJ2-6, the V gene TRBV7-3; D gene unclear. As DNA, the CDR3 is TGTGCCAGCAGCCCGGACCGTCCTGGGGCCAACGTCCTGACTTTC. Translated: CASSPDRPGANVLTF. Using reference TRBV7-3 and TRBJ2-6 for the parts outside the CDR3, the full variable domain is GAGVSQTPSNKVTEKGKYVELRCDPISGHTALYWYRQSLGQGPEFLIYFQGTGAADDSGLPNDRFFAVRPEGSVSTLKIQRTERGDSAVYLCASSPDRPGANVLTFGAGSRLTVL.